The 20 T cell receptor beta chains presented below share a single source sample, sequenced in a study of control samples from healthy donors and cancer patients. TCRdb keeps only in-frame clones here, not all; method: immunoSEQ multiplex PCR. The table has about 110,000 clones, more than 85% seen once. The sequenced material came from blood. These receptors were taken from a woman in her fifties or sixties in good health.

The chain carries TRBV27 and TRBJ1-2; TRBD1 aligns across 8 bases. This CDR3 spans 17 amino acids. V lost 6 bases to trimming and J lost 5 bases; unmatched junction nucleotides: 17. The V gene's germline CDR1 is MNHEY and CDR2 SMNVEV (reference sequence). The CDR3 sequence: CASSPKSPGQGIYGYTF. CDR3 coding DNA: TGTGCCAGCAGCCCTAAATCCCCCGGACAGGGCATTTATGGCTACACCTTC.

The V and J genes are TRBV4-1 and TRBJ2-1; 7 nucleotides match TRBD1. The CDR3 covers 17 residues. With V trimmed by 4 bases and J by 1 base, 10 bases remained unmatched. Germline assignment: CDR1 MGHRA and CDR2 YSYEKL. CDR3 DNA sequence: TGCGCCAGCAGCCGGTCCCCCGGGACAGTTTCCTACAATGAGCAGTTCTTC. It specifies CASSRSPGTVSYNEQFF.

The DNA of the CDR3 is TGTGCCAGCAGCCAAGCAGGACAGGCGATAACCGGGGAGCTGTTTTTT. Its translation: CASSQAGQAITGELFF. The chain uses TRBV3-1 (or the pseudogene TRBV3-2) and TRBJ2-2; 7 bases map to TRBD1. Germline V CDR1 and CDR2: LGHDT, YNNKEL (reference sequence). This CDR3 spans 16 amino acids. The V segment lost 1 base and the J segment 5 bases; nucleotides outside the gene matches: 7.

J is TRBJ2-3 and V is TRBV6-2 or TRBV6-3, with 7 bases aligning to TRBD1. Looked up from germline, CDR1 is MNHEY and CDR2 is SVGEGT. CDR3 length equals 14 residues. V lost 4 bases, J lost 3 bases, and 4 bases stayed unmatched. The CDR3: CASSSPGGTDTQYF. The CDR3 region has the DNA TGTGCCAGCAGTTCGCCAGGGGGAACAGATACGCAGTATTTT.

The chain links TRBV10-2 to TRBJ2-1; 7 bases map to TRBD2. This CDR3 contains 18 residues. The J segment lost 4 bases and the V segment lost 0 bases, leaving 12 bases of the junction unmatched. Germline CDR1 is WSHSY and CDR2 is SAAADI. This chain's CDR3 is CASSESISLLARYNEQFF. CDR3 nucleotides: TGCGCCAGCAGTGAGTCGATAAGTCTACTAGCGCGATACAATGAGCAGTTCTTC.

The chain joins TRBV6-2 or TRBV6-3 to TRBJ2-3; weak D call: TRBD2 (5 bases). Germline CDR1 is MNHEY and CDR2 is SVGEGT. V shed 2 bases and J shed 4 bases, with 16 bases lying between them. This CDR3 is built from 16 residues. The CDR3 here is CASSYAPRASADTQYF. The CDR3 DNA reads TGTGCCAGCAGTTACGCTCCGCGGGCTAGTGCAGATACGCAGTATTTT.

V and J are TRBV7-2 and TRBJ2-1; D could derive from TRBD1 or TRBD2 (6 bases each). The CDR3 is 15 amino acids. Looked up from germline, CDR1 is SGHTA and CDR2 is FQGNSA. V was shortened by 6 bases and J by 0 bases, with 12 bases between the two germline ends. The CDR3 reads CASRRGGGSYNEQFF. CDR3 coding DNA: TGTGCCAGCAGACGCGGAGGGGGCTCCTACAATGAGCAGTTCTTC.

The chain is built from TRBV7-2 and TRBJ2-3; D is uncertain. This CDR3 is built from 18 residues. V was cut by 4 bases and J by 1 base, with 21 bases left in between. Germline lookup yields CDR1 SGHTA and CDR2 FQGNSA. In DNA form, the CDR3 reads TGTGCCAGCAGCTCCCCGGTTATTGGGCGGCCCGGCACAGATACGCAGTATTTT. Residues: CASSSPVIGRPGTDTQYF.

The chain couples TRBV7-8 to TRBJ2-5; 9 nucleotides line up with TRBD1. This CDR3 is 16 amino acids long. J was trimmed by 2 bases and V by 1 base; bases with no gene match: 5. The germline CDR1 and CDR2 sequences are SGHVS and FQNEAQ. CDR3 sequence (DNA): TGTGCCAGCAGCTTAGGGGGGACAGGGAGACAAGAGACCCAGTACTTC. It codes for CASSLGGTGRQETQYF.

The V gene is TRBV25-1, the J gene TRBJ2-3, with 7 positions matching TRBD2. The CDR3 consists of 14 residues. With 8 bases clipped from V and 2 bases from J, the junction kept 7 bases outside the gene matches. Germline assignment: CDR1 MGHDK and CDR2 SYGVNS. The CDR3 here is CASGGTTHTDTQYF. The DNA of the CDR3 is TGTGCCAGCGGAGGGACTACACACACAGATACGCAGTATTTT.

The chain uses TRBV7-2 and TRBJ1-1; no clear D gene. V gave up 2 bases and J gave up 4 bases, with 14 bases separating them. CDR3 size: 15 residues. In germline, CDR1 is SGHTA, CDR2 FQGNSA. CDR3 nucleotide sequence: TGTGCCAGCAGCTTACTGAGCGTCGGTCCCACTGAAGCTTTCTTT. Translated: CASSLLSVGPTEAFF.

V gene TRBV6-5 combines with J gene TRBJ1-2; D unclear. The CDR3 length is 16 residues. The V and J ends lost 4 bases and 1 base respectively, with 16 bases between them. The germline V gene has CDR1 MNHEY and CDR2 SVGAGI. The CDR3 DNA is TGTGCCAGCAGTTCCACGAGCTTAGGTTTTAACTATGGCTACACCTTC. This translates into CASSSTSLGFNYGYTF.

This clone was seen only once. The J gene is TRBJ2-6, the V gene TRBV28; tentatively, D is TRBD2 (7 bases). Per germline, CDR1 MDHEN and CDR2 SYDVKM. The V end lost 10 bases, the J end lost 2 bases, and 12 bases lay between the germline ends. This CDR3 comprises 14 residues. The CDR3 here is CATREGAGANVLTF. Written as DNA, the CDR3 is TGTGCCACCAGGGAGGGGGCTGGGGCCAACGTCCTGACTTTC.

The chain carries TRBV4-3 and TRBJ2-3; TRBD2 matches at 8 bases. Losses at the gene ends were 0 bases for V and 6 bases for J; bases not matched to a gene: 5. CDR1 LGHNA and CDR2 YSLEER come from the germline V gene. There are 15 residues in the CDR3. CDR3 nucleotides: TGCGCCAGCAGCCAAGAACAGCGGGAGTGGGATACGCAGTATTTT. Its protein product is CASSQEQREWDTQYF.

This clone was observed a handful of times. The V call is TRBV5-1, the J call TRBJ1-1; D perhaps matches TRBD1 (6 bases). The CDR3 spans 16 residues. Trimming pared 0 bases from V and 3 bases from J, leaving 15 bases between. CDR1 is SGHRS and CDR2 is YFSETQ in the germline V gene. As DNA, the CDR3 is TGCGCCAGCAGCTTGGCCTACAGGGCGCGAGACACTGAAGCTTTCTTT. Its protein is CASSLAYRARDTEAFF.

The rearrangement links TRBV7-8 to TRBJ1-2; possibly TRBD1 for D (6 bases). The CDR3 runs 18 residues. V gave up 2 bases and J gave up 3 bases, with 22 bases separating them. Looked up from germline, CDR1 is SGHVS and CDR2 is FQNEAQ. The CDR3 DNA follows: TGTGCCAGCAGCTTACTCGCGGAAGGGGGTGTGGTGGACTATGGCTACACCTTC. This encodes CASSLLAEGGVVDYGYTF.

The chain is built from TRBV5-4 and TRBJ2-5; 10 bases fit TRBD1. This CDR3 comprises 15 residues. Germline V gives CDR1 SGHNT, CDR2 YYREEE (reference sequence). V trimming: 4 bases; J trimming: 2 bases; junction bases outside the gene matches: 5. DNA of the CDR3: TGTGCCAGCAGCGACAGGGGGCAGGGACAAGAGACCCAGTACTTC. It encodes CASSDRGQGQETQYF.

J is TRBJ2-1 and V is TRBV4-3, with D possibly TRBD2 on 7 matching bases. V was cut by 0 bases and J by 6 bases, with 15 bases left in between. Germline V gene sequence: CDR1 LGHNA, CDR2 YSLEER. This CDR3 has 16 amino acids. The CDR3 nucleotides read TGCGCCAGCAGCCAAGATCGGAGGGAGGGGGGCAATGAGCAGTTCTTC. Protein: CASSQDRREGGNEQFF.

This chain uses TRBV19 with TRBJ1-1; D is ambiguous. Per the germline V gene, CDR1 is LNHDA and CDR2 is SQIVND (reference sequence). Trimming removed 7 bases from V and 1 base from J, with 13 bases in between. The CDR3 runs to 14 residues. The CDR3 nucleotides are TGTGCCAGTAAGGACCGGGAGAGGAACACTGAAGCTTTCTTT. Its translation is CASKDRERNTEAFF.

V and J are TRBV3-1 (or the pseudogene TRBV3-2) and TRBJ2-1; D may be TRBD2 (6 bases). This CDR3 is 16 amino acids long. The germline V and J ends were trimmed by 4 bases and 5 bases, with 18 bases remaining between them. Germline loops: CDR1 LGHDT, CDR2 YNNKEL (reference sequence). The CDR3 region is CASSPLGSMVNNEQFF. The CDR3 DNA reads as TGTGCCAGCAGCCCTCTCGGGAGTATGGTGAACAATGAGCAGTTCTTC.